This T cell receptor beta chain was captured in a study of OX40 agonist ivuxolimab in advanced cancers. General study results and limits: Averaged across samples, CD8+ T cells carried more expanded clones than CD4+ did. No antigen was identified for the clonally expanded peripheral T cells.

Concerning this clone: As yet, its antigen is unknown.

Profiling relied on immunoSEQ multiplex PCR, and the TCRdb table lists in-frame clones only, not all of them. The table lists approximately 74,000 clones, approximately 85% of them singletons, with 2% to 2.5% in the top ten. The receptor was derived from an adult with an advanced solid tumor such as melanoma, head and neck, liver or kidney cancer. The material sequenced was CD4+ or CD8+ T cells sorted from blood, taken in a trial of the OX40 agonist ivuxolimab.

The DNA for the CDR3 is TGCAGCGGGGCAGGGGGGAATGAAAAACTGTTTTTT. Amino acids: CSGAGGNEKLFF. The rearrangement uses TRBV29-1 and TRBJ1-4; TRBD1 matches at 7 bases. Germline V CDR1 and CDR2: SQVTM, ANQGSEA. The V and J ends lost 7 bases and 5 bases, in that order; junction bases with no gene match: 4. This CDR3 has 12 residues.